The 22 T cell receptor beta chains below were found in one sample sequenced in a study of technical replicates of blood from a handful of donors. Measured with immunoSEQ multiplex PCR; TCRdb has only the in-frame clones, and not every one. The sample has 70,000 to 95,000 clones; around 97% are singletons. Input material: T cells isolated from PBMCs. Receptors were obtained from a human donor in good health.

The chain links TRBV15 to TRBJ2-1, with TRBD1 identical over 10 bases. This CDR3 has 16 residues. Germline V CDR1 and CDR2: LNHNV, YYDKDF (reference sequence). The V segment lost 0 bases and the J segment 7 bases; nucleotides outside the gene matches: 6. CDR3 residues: CATSRDLGTGANEQFF. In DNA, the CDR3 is TGTGCCACCAGCAGAGATTTGGGGACAGGGGCAAATGAGCAGTTCTTC.

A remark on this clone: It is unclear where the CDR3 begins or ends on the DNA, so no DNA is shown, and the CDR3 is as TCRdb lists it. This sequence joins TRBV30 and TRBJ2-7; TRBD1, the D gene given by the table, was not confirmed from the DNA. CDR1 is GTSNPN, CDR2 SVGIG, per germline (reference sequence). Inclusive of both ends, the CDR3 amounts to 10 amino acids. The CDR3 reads CAWGQGSIYF.

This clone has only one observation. The CDR3 loop reads CASSYTNTQYF. CDR3 in DNA: TGTGCCAGCAGTTACACGAATACGCAGTATTTT. V and J are TRBV5-5 and TRBJ2-3, with D unresolved. Trimming stripped 5 bases from V and 7 bases from J, with 8 bases between. The length of the CDR3 is 11 residues. Germline lookup yields CDR1 SGHKS and CDR2 YYEKEE (reference sequence).

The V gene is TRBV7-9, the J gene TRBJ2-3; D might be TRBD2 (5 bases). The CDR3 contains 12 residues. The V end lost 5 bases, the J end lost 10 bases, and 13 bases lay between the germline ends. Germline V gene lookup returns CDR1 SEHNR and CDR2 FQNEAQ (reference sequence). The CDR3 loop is CASSPSRTPQYF. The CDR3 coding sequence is TGTGCCAGCAGCCCCTCTCGGACTCCGCAGTATTTT. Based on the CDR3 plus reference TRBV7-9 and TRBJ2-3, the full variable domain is DTGVSQNPRHKITKRGQNVTFRCDPISEHNRLYWYRQTLGQGPEFLTYFQNEAQLEKSRLLSDRFSAERPKGSFSTLEIQRTEQGDSAMYLCASSPSRTPQYFGPGTRLTVL.

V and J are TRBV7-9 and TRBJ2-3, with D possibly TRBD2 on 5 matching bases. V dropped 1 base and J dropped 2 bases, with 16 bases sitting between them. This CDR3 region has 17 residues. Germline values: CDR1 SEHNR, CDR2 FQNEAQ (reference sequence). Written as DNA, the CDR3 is TGTGCCAGCAGCTTAGAACGTAGGGCTAGCTCCACAGATACGCAGTATTTT. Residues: CASSLERRASSTDTQYF. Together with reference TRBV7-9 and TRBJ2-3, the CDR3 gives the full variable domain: DTGVSQNPRHKITKRGQNVTFRCDPISEHNRLYWYRQTLGQGPEFLTYFQNEAQLEKSRLLSDRFSAERPKGSFSTLEIQRTEQGDSAMYLCASSLERRASSTDTQYFGPGTRLTVL.

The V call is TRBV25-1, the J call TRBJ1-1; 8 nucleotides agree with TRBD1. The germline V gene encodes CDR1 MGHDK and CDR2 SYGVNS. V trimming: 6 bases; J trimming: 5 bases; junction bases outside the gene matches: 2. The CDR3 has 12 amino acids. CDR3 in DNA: TGTGCCAGCAGCAGGGGGCCAACTGAAGCTTTCTTT. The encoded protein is CASSRGPTEAFF.

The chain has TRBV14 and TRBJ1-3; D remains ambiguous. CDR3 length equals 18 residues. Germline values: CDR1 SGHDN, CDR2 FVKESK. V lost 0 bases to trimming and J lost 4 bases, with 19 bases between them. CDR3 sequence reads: CASSQEFGVQLLGNTIYF. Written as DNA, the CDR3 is TGTGCCAGCAGCCAAGAGTTCGGGGTCCAGCTACTGGGAAACACCATATATTTT.

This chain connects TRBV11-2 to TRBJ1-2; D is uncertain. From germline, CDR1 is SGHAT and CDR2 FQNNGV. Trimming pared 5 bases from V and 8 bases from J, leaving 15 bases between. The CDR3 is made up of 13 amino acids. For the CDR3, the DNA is TGTGCCAGCAGCCTCCCCGGGGTTCGCGGCTACACCTTC. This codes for CASSLPGVRGYTF.

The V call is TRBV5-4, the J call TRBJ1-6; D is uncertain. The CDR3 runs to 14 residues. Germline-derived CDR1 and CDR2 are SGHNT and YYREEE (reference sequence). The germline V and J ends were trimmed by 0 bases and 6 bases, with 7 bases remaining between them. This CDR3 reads CASSLGRLNSPLHF. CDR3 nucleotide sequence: TGTGCCAGCAGCTTGGGGCGGCTTAATTCACCCCTCCACTTT.

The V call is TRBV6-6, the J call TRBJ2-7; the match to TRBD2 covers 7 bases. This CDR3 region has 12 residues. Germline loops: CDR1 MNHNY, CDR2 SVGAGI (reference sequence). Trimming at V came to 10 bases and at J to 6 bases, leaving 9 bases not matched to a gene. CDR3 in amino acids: CATAIGGTEQYF. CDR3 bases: TGTGCCACAGCCATCGGGGGGACCGAGCAGTACTTC.

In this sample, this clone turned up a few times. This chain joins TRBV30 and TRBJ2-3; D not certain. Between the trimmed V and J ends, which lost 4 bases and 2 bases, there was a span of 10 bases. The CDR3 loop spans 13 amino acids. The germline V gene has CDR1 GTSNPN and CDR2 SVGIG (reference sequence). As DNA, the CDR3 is TGTGCCTGGAAATTCCCTAACACAGATACGCAGTATTTT. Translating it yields CAWKFPNTDTQYF.

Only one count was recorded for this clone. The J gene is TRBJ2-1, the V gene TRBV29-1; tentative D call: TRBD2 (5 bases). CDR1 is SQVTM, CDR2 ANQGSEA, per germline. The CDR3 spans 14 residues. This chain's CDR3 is CAVGALTSYNEQFF. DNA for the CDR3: TGCGCCGTGGGAGCGCTTACGTCCTACAATGAGCAGTTCTTC.

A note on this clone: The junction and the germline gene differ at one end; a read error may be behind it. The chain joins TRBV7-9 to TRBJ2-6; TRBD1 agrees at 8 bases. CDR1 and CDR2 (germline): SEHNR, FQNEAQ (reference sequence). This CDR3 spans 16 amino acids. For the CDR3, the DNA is TGTGCCAGCAGCGTAGCAGGGGGCGCTGGGGCCAACGTCCTGACTTTC. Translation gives CASSVAGGAGANVLTF.

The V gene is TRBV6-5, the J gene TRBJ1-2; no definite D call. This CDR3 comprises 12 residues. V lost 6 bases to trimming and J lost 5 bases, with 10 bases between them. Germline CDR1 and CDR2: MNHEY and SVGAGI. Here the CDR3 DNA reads TGTGCCAGCAGCCCGGGATCATATGGCTACACCTTC. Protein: CASSPGSYGYTF.

In DNA, the CDR3 is TGTGCCAGCAGCTTATCGCGGGGAGTCACAGATACGCAGTATTTT. Its translation is CASSLSRGVTDTQYF. This chain connects TRBV11-1 to TRBJ2-3; tentative D call: TRBD2 (6 bases). V lost 2 bases, J lost 2 bases, and 11 bases lay in between. This CDR3 spans 15 amino acids. The V gene's germline CDR1 is SGHAT and CDR2 FQDESV (reference sequence).

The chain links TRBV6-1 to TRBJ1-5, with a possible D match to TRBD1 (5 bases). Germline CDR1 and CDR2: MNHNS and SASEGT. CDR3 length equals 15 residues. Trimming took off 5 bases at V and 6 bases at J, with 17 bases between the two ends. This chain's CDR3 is CASSSGMGSFQPQHF. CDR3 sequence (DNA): TGTGCCAGCAGTTCAGGGATGGGTTCTTTTCAGCCCCAGCATTTT.

CDR3 bases: TGTGCCAGCAGTGAACTGGCTAGCGGGGGGCTAGCCAAAAACATTCAGTACTTC. It yields the protein CASSELASGGLAKNIQYF. The genes are TRBV2 and TRBJ2-4, with TRBD2 matching 11 bases. This CDR3 region has 18 residues. The V segment lost 2 bases and the J segment 0 bases; nucleotides outside the gene matches: 6. Germline CDR1 reads SNHLY; CDR2 reads FYNNEI.

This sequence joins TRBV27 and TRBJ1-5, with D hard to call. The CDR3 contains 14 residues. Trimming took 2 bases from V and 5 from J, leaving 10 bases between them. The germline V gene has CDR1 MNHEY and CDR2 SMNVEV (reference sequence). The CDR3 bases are TGTGCCAGCAGTTTAGCGAGGTCCCATCAGCCCCAGCATTTT. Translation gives CASSLARSHQPQHF.

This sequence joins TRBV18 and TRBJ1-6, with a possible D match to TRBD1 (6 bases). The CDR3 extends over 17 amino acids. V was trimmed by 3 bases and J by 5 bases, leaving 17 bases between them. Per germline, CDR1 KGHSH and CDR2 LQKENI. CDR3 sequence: CASSPLIATGHNSPLHF. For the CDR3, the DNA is TGTGCCAGCTCACCTCTCATCGCGACAGGTCATAATTCACCCCTCCACTTT.

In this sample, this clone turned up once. The DNA of the CDR3 is TGTGCCAGCAGTGGAGAGTGGGGCGGCTTGGGTGAGCAGTTCTTC. Translating it yields CASSGEWGGLGEQFF. This chain links TRBV6-4 with TRBJ2-1; possibly TRBD1 for D (5 bases). The CDR3 has 15 amino acids. With 4 bases removed from V and 9 bases from J, the gap between germline ends came to 19 bases. Germline V lookup: CDR1 MRHNA, CDR2 SNTAGT.

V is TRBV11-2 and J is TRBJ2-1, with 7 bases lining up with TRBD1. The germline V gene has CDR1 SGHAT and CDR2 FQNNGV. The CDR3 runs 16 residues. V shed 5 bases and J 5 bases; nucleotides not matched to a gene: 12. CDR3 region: CASSPLRGRSHNEQFF. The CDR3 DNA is TGTGCCAGCAGCCCTTTAAGGGGGCGCAGTCACAATGAGCAGTTCTTC.

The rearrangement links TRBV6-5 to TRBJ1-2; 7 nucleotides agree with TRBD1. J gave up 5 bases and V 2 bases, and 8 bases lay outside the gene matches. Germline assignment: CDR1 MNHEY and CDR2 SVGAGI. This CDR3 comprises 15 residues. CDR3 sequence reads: CASSYPTGREYGYTF. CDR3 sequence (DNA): TGTGCCAGCAGTTACCCGACAGGGCGGGAATATGGCTACACCTTC.